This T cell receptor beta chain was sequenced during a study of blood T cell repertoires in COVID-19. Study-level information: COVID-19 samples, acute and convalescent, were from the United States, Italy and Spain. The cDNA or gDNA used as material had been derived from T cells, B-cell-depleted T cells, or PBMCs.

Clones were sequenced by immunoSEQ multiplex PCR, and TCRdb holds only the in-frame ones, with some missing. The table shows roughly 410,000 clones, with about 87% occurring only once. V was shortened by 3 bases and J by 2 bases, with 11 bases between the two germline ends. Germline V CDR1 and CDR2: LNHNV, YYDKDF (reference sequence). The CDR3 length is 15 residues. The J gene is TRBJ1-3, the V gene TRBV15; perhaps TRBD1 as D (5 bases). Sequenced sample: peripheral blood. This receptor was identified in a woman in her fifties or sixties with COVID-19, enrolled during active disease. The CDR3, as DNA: TGTGCCACCAGCAGTAGAAGGGGTACTGGAAACACCATATATTTT. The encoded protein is CATSSRRGTGNTIYF.